The 13 T cell receptor beta chains below all came from one sample that was sequenced in a study of blood T cell repertoires in COVID-19. Sequenced by immunoSEQ multiplex PCR; TCRdb stores in-frame clones only, minus some. The table includes about 280,000 clones, 65% to 90% detected once. The sample consisted of peripheral blood. These TCRs come from a man between 50 and 59 years old with active or convalescent COVID-19.

This clone has just a few counts. V and J are TRBV7-9 and TRBJ2-7; perhaps TRBD1 as D (6 bases). Between the trimmed V and J ends, which lost 0 bases and 6 bases, there was a span of 12 bases. The CDR3 is 14 residues long. Looked up from germline, CDR1 is SEHNR and CDR2 is FQNEAQ (reference sequence). CDR3 loop: CASSLARQDGEQYF. For the CDR3, the DNA is TGTGCCAGCAGCTTAGCGCGACAGGACGGCGAGCAGTACTTC.

This rearrangement joins TRBV30 to TRBJ1-5, with TRBD1 identical over 8 bases. CDR3 length: 14 amino acids. Trimming at V came to 5 bases and at J to 7 bases, leaving 10 bases not matched to a gene. Germline V gene lookup returns CDR1 GTSNPN and CDR2 SVGIG (reference sequence). For the CDR3, the DNA is TGTGCCTGGGCCGGACAGGGAAGAATACAGCCCCAGCATTTT. It is translated as CAWAGQGRIQPQHF.

The J gene is TRBJ2-1, the V gene TRBV6-1; 7 positions match TRBD2. V lost 2 bases and J lost 7; bases outside the gene matches: 20. Germline V gene lookup returns CDR1 MNHNS and CDR2 SASEGT. This CDR3 has 19 residues. CDR3 sequence: CASSEYEETSLVRGNEQFF. CDR3 DNA: TGTGCCAGCAGTGAATATGAAGAGACTAGCTTGGTTCGGGGGAATGAGCAGTTCTTC.

This chain links TRBV9 with TRBJ1-2, with 8 bases aligning to TRBD1. The length of the CDR3 is 14 residues. V was clipped by 1 base and J by 8 bases; unmatched bases: 7. The V gene's germline CDR1 is SGDLS and CDR2 YYNGEE. Here the CDR3 reads CASSVSGGAEGYTF. In nucleotides, the CDR3 is TGTGCCAGCAGCGTATCAGGGGGCGCAGAGGGCTACACCTTC. Combining the CDR3 with reference TRBV9 and TRBJ1-2 gives the whole variable domain DSGVTQTPKHLITATGQRVTLRCSPRSGDLSVYWYQQSLDQGLQFLIQYYNGEERAKGNILERFSAQQFPDLHSELNLSSLELGDSALYFCASSVSGGAEGYTFGSGTRLTVV.

This clone was seen just once. The chain is built from TRBV5-1 and TRBJ1-3, with TRBD1 identical over 8 bases. V gave up 4 bases and J gave up 6 bases; unmatched junction bases: 6. The CDR3 covers 14 residues. Per the germline V gene, CDR1 is SGHRS and CDR2 is YFSETQ. The chain's CDR3 is CASSRTGILNTIYF. DNA for the CDR3: TGCGCCAGCAGCCGGACAGGGATTCTAAACACCATATATTTT.

This sequence joins TRBV7-2 and TRBJ2-7, with 7 bases aligning to TRBD1. Trimming cost V 4 bases and J 3 bases; bases outside gene matches: 6. Looked up from germline, CDR1 is SGHTA and CDR2 is FQGNSA. The CDR3 contains 14 residues. CDR3 sequence: CASSSRRDSYEQYF. The CDR3 nucleotides read TGTGCCAGCAGCTCTCGCCGGGACAGCTACGAGCAGTACTTC.

This chain links TRBV4-2 with TRBJ2-1, with D uncertain. The germline V gene has CDR1 LGHNA and CDR2 YNFKEQ. Trimming shortened V by 0 bases and J by 2 bases, and 11 bases separated the two germline ends. This CDR3 region has 16 residues. CDR3 loop: CASSQEAGITYNEQFF. For the CDR3, the DNA is TGTGCCAGCAGCCAAGAGGCAGGAATCACCTACAATGAGCAGTTCTTC.

This chain connects TRBV21-1 to TRBJ2-5; the table's D call TRBD2 went unverified against the DNA. TRBV21-1 is a recognized pseudogene. CDR3 length: 13 amino acids. In DNA form, the CDR3 reads TGTGCCAGCAGCAAAGCTGGCGGAGAGACCCAGTACTTC. Residues: CASSKAGGETQYF.

V usage is TRBV25-1 and J usage is TRBJ2-7, with a possible D match to TRBD2 (6 bases). V was pared by 9 bases and J by 2 bases, with 14 bases between. This CDR3 is built from 13 residues. CDR1 and CDR2 from the germline V gene are MGHDK and SYGVNS. The CDR3 region is CASSPGGTYEQYF. The CDR3 DNA follows: TGTGCCAGTAGCCCTGGGGGGACCTACGAGCAGTACTTC.

The rearrangement joins TRBV9 to TRBJ2-7; TRBD1 agrees at 8 bases. With 0 bases clipped from V and 5 bases from J, the junction kept 7 bases outside the gene matches. The length of the CDR3 is 15 residues. CDR1 SGDLS and CDR2 YYNGEE come from the germline V gene. CDR3 DNA sequence: TGTGCCAGCAGCGTAGATACAGGGGGTACAGACGAGCAGTACTTC. Its protein is CASSVDTGGTDEQYF. Combining the CDR3 with reference TRBV9 and TRBJ2-7 gives the whole variable domain DSGVTQTPKHLITATGQRVTLRCSPRSGDLSVYWYQQSLDQGLQFLIQYYNGEERAKGNILERFSAQQFPDLHSELNLSSLELGDSALYFCASSVDTGGTDEQYFGPGTRLTVT.

This clone turned up a few times. This chain links TRBV2 with TRBJ2-7; TRBD1 might be the D (6 bases). The CDR3 is 13 residues long. V was trimmed by 4 bases and J by 8 bases, leaving 15 bases between them. Germline V gives CDR1 SNHLY, CDR2 FYNNEI. CDR3 nucleotide sequence: TGTGCCAGCAGTGGTCAGGGGACGAAGCAGCAGTACTTC. Amino acids: CASSGQGTKQQYF.

The chain recombines TRBV3-1 (or the pseudogene TRBV3-2) with TRBJ2-2, with TRBD2 matching 7 bases. CDR3 size: 15 residues. J lost 4 bases, V lost 6 bases, and 8 bases had no gene match. The germline gives CDR1 LGHDT, CDR2 YNNKEL (reference sequence). The CDR3 spells CASSTLAAPTGELFF. CDR3 coding DNA: TGTGCCAGCAGTACTCTAGCGGCCCCCACCGGGGAGCTGTTTTTT.

The chain employs TRBV18 and TRBJ1-2; 7 positions match TRBD1. The junction had 5 bases not matched to a gene; V was cut back by 4 bases and J by 3 bases. Germline V CDR1 and CDR2: KGHSH, LQKENI. The CDR3 contains 14 residues. CDR3 DNA: TGTGCCAGCTCACTCATCGACAGGGACTATGGCTACACCTTC. Its translation: CASSLIDRDYGYTF.